This entry lists 17 T cell receptor beta chains sequenced from one sample in a study of breast tumors, draining lymph nodes, adjacent tissues. Breast cancer patients provided tissue from their axillary draining lymph nodes. TCRdb fed the multiplex PCR reads into MiXCR, producing one record per CDR3 protein. The sample consists of roughly 260,000 distinct CDR3 sequences, 30% of them appearing once. The sequenced sample consisted of axillary lymph node tissue. These receptors all come from a female donor with breast cancer. Some clones in this sample may be carry-over from other donors' samples.

This clonotype was recorded only once. The chain carries TRBV20-1 and TRBJ2-7; TRBD1 aligns across 8 bases. Germline loops: CDR1 DFQATT, CDR2 SNEGSKA (reference sequence). V dropped 6 bases and J dropped 4; count of bases not matched to a gene: 11. The CDR3 loop spans 14 amino acids. CDR3 sequence reads: CSALLPDRVYEQYF. The CDR3 DNA reads TGCAGTGCCCTCCTCCCGGACAGGGTTTACGAGCAGTACTTC.

In regard to this clonotype: Possible read error: a much larger clone is one base away. This chain links TRBV7-3 with TRBJ2-1, with 8 positions matching TRBD2. The CDR3 has 15 residues. CDR1 SGHTA and CDR2 FQGTGA come from the germline V gene. V shed 11 bases, J shed 5 bases, and the junction held 14 bases outside the gene matches. This CDR3 is CARTRGGANDNEQFF. The CDR3, as DNA: TGTGCCCGCACCCGGGGGGGGGCTAACGACAATGAGCAGTTCTTC. The variable domain in full, completed from reference TRBV7-3 and TRBJ2-1, reads GAGVSQTPSNKVTEKGKYVELRCDPISGHTALYWYRQSLGQGPEFLIYFQGTGAADDSGLPNDRFFAVRPEGSVSTLKIQRTERGDSAVYLCARTRGGANDNEQFFGPGTRLTVL.

This clonotype occurred many times. The chain carries TRBV24-1 and TRBJ1-5, with 9 bases that match TRBD1. The CDR3 contains 15 residues. Germline V gene lookup returns CDR1 KGHDR and CDR2 SFDVKD. Trimming at V came to 5 bases and at J to 2 bases, leaving 3 bases not matched to a gene. The CDR3, as DNA: TGTGCCACCAGTGGGGGACAGGGTGGCAATCAGCCCCAGCATTTT. Protein sequence: CATSGGQGGNQPQHF.

This clonotype was detected a few times. This chain uses TRBV20-1 with TRBJ2-4; TRBD2 agrees at 7 bases. CDR3 length equals 17 residues. The V gene's germline CDR1 is DFQATT and CDR2 SNEGSKA (reference sequence). Losses at the gene ends were 4 bases for V and 0 bases for J; bases not matched to a gene: 12. The chain's CDR3 is CSAKPAGVGLAKNIQYF. Here the CDR3 DNA reads TGCAGTGCTAAGCCCGCGGGAGTGGGGCTAGCCAAAAACATTCAGTACTTC.

Regarding this clonotype: The CDR3 does not close with the conserved phenylalanine or tryptophan, likely indicating a read error. The V call is TRBV25-1, the J call TRBJ2-1; 9 bases fit TRBD2. Trimming took 4 bases from V and 2 from J; bases not matched to a gene: 6. The CDR3 extends over 16 amino acids. Germline-derived CDR1 and CDR2 are MGHDK and SYGVNS. The CDR3 region is CASSARGLAAYNEQFS. The CDR3 coding sequence is TGTGCCAGCAGTGCTAGGGGACTAGCCGCCTACAATGAGCAGTTCTCC.

A note on this clonotype: One base away lies a much larger clone, so this may be a sequencing read error. The chain carries TRBV20-1 and TRBJ2-1; D unclear. Germline values: CDR1 DFQATT, CDR2 SNEGSKA (reference sequence). The CDR3 contains 15 residues. The CDR3 here is CSARGTTDSYSEQFF. CDR3 in DNA: TGCAGTGCTAGAGGGACGACCGACTCCTACAGTGAGCAGTTCTTC.

Concerning this clonotype itself: This may be a read error, as it is one base from a much larger clone. The rearrangement joins TRBV20-1 to TRBJ1-4; D perhaps matches TRBD1 (5 bases). Per the germline V gene, CDR1 is DFQATT and CDR2 is SNEGSKA (reference sequence). This CDR3 comprises 14 residues. CDR3 sequence (DNA): TGCAGTGCCAAGGACACGCGGGCTAATGCAAAACTGTTTTTT. As protein: CSAKDTRANAKLFF.

Concerning this clonotype itself: Since a much larger clone is just one base distant, this may be a read error. This rearrangement joins TRBV5-6 to TRBJ2-1; D call uncertain. V was trimmed by 0 bases and J by 2 bases, leaving 12 bases between them. Looked up from germline, CDR1 is SGHDT and CDR2 is YYEEEE. The CDR3 length is 16 residues. This chain's CDR3 is CASSLDRASTYNEQFF. DNA of the CDR3: TGTGCCAGCAGCTTGGACCGCGCGAGTACCTACAATGAGCAGTTCTTC.

The V gene is TRBV11-2, the J gene TRBJ2-5; 9 bases are a match to TRBD2. Trimming removed 5 bases from V and 5 bases from J; junction bases left unmatched: 6. CDR1 and CDR2 from the germline V gene are SGHAT and FQNNGV. There are 14 residues in the CDR3. DNA of the CDR3: TGTGCCAGCAGCGCGATAGCGGGAGCTGAGACCCAGTACTTC. It yields the protein CASSAIAGAETQYF.

This clonotype has only a few counts. The chain links TRBV3-1 to TRBJ2-1, with 7 bases identical to TRBD2. Germline values: CDR1 LGHDT, CDR2 YNNKEL (reference sequence). V shed 0 bases and J 12 bases; nucleotides not matched to a gene: 5. CDR3 length: 13 amino acids. The CDR3 DNA follows: TGTGCCAGCAGCCAAGATCGGGACTATGGGCAGTTCTTC. It encodes CASSQDRDYGQFF.

The sample holds many counts of this clonotype. This sequence joins TRBV13 and TRBJ1-3; D is unresolved. Germline V gene data show CDR1 as PRHDT and CDR2 as FYEKMQ (reference sequence). Trimming removed 5 bases at V and 0 bases at J, with 8 bases between. CDR3 size: 14 residues. The CDR3 sequence is CASSPRISGNTIYF. The CDR3 bases are TGTGCCAGCAGCCCAAGGATCTCTGGAAACACCATATATTTT.

At least ten counts were recorded for this clonotype. The rearrangement links TRBV12-3 or TRBV12-4 to TRBJ1-5; TRBD1 might be the D (5 bases). This CDR3 is built from 15 residues. Trimming shortened V by 6 bases and J by 0 bases, and 12 bases separated the two germline ends. The CDR3, as DNA: TGTGCCAGCAGGATCGGGACGTTTAGCAATCAGCCCCAGCATTTT. It specifies CASRIGTFSNQPQHF.

The J gene is TRBJ2-7, the V gene TRBV6-1; D might be TRBD2 (6 bases). V was pared by 4 bases and J by 2 bases, with 15 bases between. The CDR3 contains 15 residues. Germline V gene lookup returns CDR1 MNHNS and CDR2 SASEGT. The CDR3 DNA follows: TGTGCCAGCAGTGCAGAACCGGGACTGACCTACGAGCAGTACTTC. Residues: CASSAEPGLTYEQYF.

This clonotype was recorded at least ten times. The CDR3 loop is CATSDRGAYEQYF. Here the CDR3 DNA reads TGTGCCACTTCGGACAGGGGCGCCTACGAGCAGTACTTC. The V gene is TRBV24-1, the J gene TRBJ2-7; 9 bases align to TRBD1. Trimming cost V 10 bases and J 2 bases; bases outside gene matches: 5. The CDR3 has 13 residues. Germline V lookup: CDR1 KGHDR, CDR2 SFDVKD.

To note about this clonotype: A single base separates this from a much larger clone, so it may be a read error. This sequence joins TRBV20-1 and TRBJ2-3; a weak D match, TRBD1 (7 bases). CDR1 DFQATT and CDR2 SNEGSKA come from the germline V gene (reference sequence). The CDR3 loop spans 14 amino acids. The CDR3 DNA reads TGCAGTGCCTACAGGGGAGGTAGCACAGCTACGCAGTATTTT. It is translated as CSAYRGGSTATQYF.

This clonotype was counted at least ten times. The V call is TRBV20-1, the J call TRBJ1-6; D call uncertain. The germline CDR1 and CDR2 sequences are DFQATT and SNEGSKA (reference sequence). The germline V and J ends were trimmed by 0 bases and 0 bases, with 12 bases remaining between them. The CDR3 contains 17 residues. CDR3 sequence (DNA): TGCAGTGCTAGAGATTTACTTAGGAGCTCCTATAATTCACCCCTCCACTTT. As protein: CSARDLLRSSYNSPLHF.

This clonotype showed up many times. The V gene is TRBV19, the J gene TRBJ2-2; TRBD1 is a possible D gene (6 bases). Germline values: CDR1 LNHDA, CDR2 SQIVND (reference sequence). V was shortened by 5 bases and J by 0 bases, with 10 bases between the two germline ends. The CDR3 runs to 15 residues. Here the CDR3 reads CASSRDTSNTGELFF. CDR3 bases: TGTGCCAGTAGTCGGGACACCTCGAACACCGGGGAGCTGTTTTTT.